Reported below is one T cell receptor (beta chain). Its matching antigen is unknown. The data stem from a study of T cell repertoires in cytomegalovirus infection. Study context: Recently described HLA-C-restricted plus well-studied HLA-B-restricted CMV epitopes were used. Based on public TCR beta signatures, there were indications of CMV infection and of a matching HLA type.

Findings of the study overall: The study identified carriers of CMV plus the relevant HLA from cumulative public TCR beta family frequency. The ex vivo response was dominated by HLA-C-restricted CMV-specific TCR beta clonotypes.

TCRdb re-called the reads with MiXCR, one entry per CDR3 protein. The table has fewer than 1,000,000 distinct CDR3 sequences, about a third seen once; the top ten hold roughly an eighth. V gave up 5 bases and J gave up 0 bases, with 20 bases separating them. In germline, CDR1 is SGHAT, CDR2 FQNNGV. This CDR3 has 19 amino acids. The chain couples TRBV11-2 to TRBJ2-6; perhaps TRBD2 as D (5 bases). This TCR was sampled from a human donor in good health (CMV status not recorded). Some clones in this sample may be carry-over from other donors' samples. The material sequenced was cultured CD8+ T cells from PBMCs, taken from culture after CMV antigen stimulation. CDR3 DNA: TGTGCCAGCAGCCGTAAATTTGAGGGAGCTTACTCTGGGGCCAACGTCCTGACTTTC. Protein sequence: CASSRKFEGAYSGANVLTF.